This T cell receptor (beta chain) was identified in a study of identical twins. Findings of the study overall: Cord blood's abundant beta clonotypes had fewer insertions, unlike memory repertoires.

TCRdb reanalysed the 5' RACE reads using MiXCR and keeps one entry per CDR3 protein. The sample includes under 900,000 distinct CDR3 sequences, about 20% seen only once; the top ten take 10% to 15%. There are a few counts of this clonotype. Its antigen is as yet unknown. One end of the junction varies from germline; a read error may be responsible. The CDR3 spans 13 residues. This same sample was also part of a study on T cells expressing NK-cell markers.

Material: PBMCs. This rearrangement joins TRBV12-3 or TRBV12-4 to TRBJ2-3; no definite D call. This TCR came from a woman younger than 35 in good health. For the CDR3, the DNA is TGTGCCAGCAGTTTAGGGTGGGATCTAACAAAGGATTTT. Amino acids: CASSLGWDLTKDF.